Listed below are T cell receptor beta chains from one sample, sequenced in a study of blood T cell repertoires in COVID-19. TCRdb's table, derived via immunoSEQ multiplex PCR, lists solely in-frame clones and lacks some. The table shows roughly 90,000 clones, with roughly 83% occurring only once. Specimen: peripheral blood. These receptors all come from a woman of 80 years or more with active or convalescent COVID-19. CDR3s include the opening cysteine and the closing phenylalanine or tryptophan. The D gene is left open where the match is weak. Some rows have no size entry. The others give once, few or many, or a class for an expanded clone.

J,size,D,V,DNA,CDR3
TRBJ2-7,few,-,TRBV19,TGTGCCAGTAGTAGAGGGGGAGAGCAGTACTTC,CASSRGGEQYF
TRBJ2-5,-,-,TRBV7-3,TGTGCCAGCAGCTTAAATCGGGAACAGACCCAGTACTTC,CASSLNREQTQYF
TRBJ2-1,-,TRBD2,TRBV6-5,TGTGCCAGCAGTTACTCACTAGCGGGAGGGAACAATGAGCAGTTCTTC,CASSYSLAGGNNEQFF
TRBJ2-7,-,-,TRBV15,TGTGCCACCAGCAGGCATGACAGGAGAGACTATTACGAGCAGTACTTC,CATSRHDRRDYYEQYF
TRBJ1-2,-,TRBD1,TRBV5-5,TGTGCCAGCAGCGCAGGACAGGGGGCGAACTATGGCTACACCTTC,CASSAGQGANYGYTF
TRBJ2-5,-,-,TRBV3-1/TRBV3-2,TGTGCCAGCAGCCAACTCACGGGGGAGACCCAGTACTTC,CASSQLTGETQYF
TRBJ2-2,once,-,TRBV27,TGTGCCAGCAGGGAGAGGAACACCGGGGAGCTGTTTTTT,CASRERNTGELFF
TRBJ2-2,-,-,TRBV2,TGTGCCAGCAGTGCCTTAGGGGGGGCGAACACCGGGGAGCTGTTTTTT,CASSALGGANTGELFF
TRBJ1-2,-,-,TRBV9,TGTGCCAGCAGCCCACGACAGCAATCCGACTATGGCTACACCTTC,CASSPRQQSDYGYTF
TRBJ2-2,-,-,TRBV24-1,TGTGCCACCAGTGATTTAAACGGGGACACCGGGGAGCTGTTTTTT,CATSDLNGDTGELFF
TRBJ1-2,-,-,TRBV7-2,TGTGCCAGCAGAAGTACAGACCCCGCTAACTATGGCTACACCTTC,CASRSTDPANYGYTF
TRBJ1-1,-,-,TRBV25-1,TGTGCCAGCAGTGAATTCAGGATCTTCTTT,CASSEFRIFF
TRBJ1-1,many,-,TRBV23-1,TGCGCCAGCAGTTACTCGAGCGAAGCTTTCTTT,CASSYSSEAFF
TRBJ1-4,few,-,TRBV7-2,TGTGCCAGCAGCCCCCGGCAGGCAACTAATGAAAAACTGTTTTTT,CASSPRQATNEKLFF
TRBJ2-7,-,TRBD2,TRBV19,TGTGCCAGTAGTATAGGGGGACTAGCGCCACCACGCGAGCAGTACTTC,CASSIGGLAPPREQYF
TRBJ2-7,-,TRBD1,TRBV28,TGTGCCAGCAGCCCTCCCGGGACAGGGGGGTTGGAGCAGTACTTC,CASSPPGTGGLEQYF
TRBJ2-1,-,TRBD2,TRBV28,TGTGCCAGCCAACGGACTAGCGGGGGATTCTACAATGAGCAGTTCTTC,CASQRTSGGFYNEQFF
TRBJ2-3,-,-,TRBV6-5,TGTGCCAGCAGTTCCTTGAGTCCTAGCACAGATACGCAGTATTTT,CASSSLSPSTDTQYF
TRBJ2-3,few,TRBD2,TRBV5-1,TGCGCCAGCAGCTTGGGATTAGGGCGACTAGCGGGAGATGGAGATACGCAGTATTTT,CASSLGLGRLAGDGDTQYF
TRBJ2-1,-,TRBD2,TRBV11-2,TGTGCCAGCAGCCACGGGACTAGCGGGACGAATGAGCAGTTCTTC,CASSHGTSGTNEQFF
TRBJ2-1,-,TRBD2,TRBV6-5,TGTGCCTCGGGTAGCGGGAGGGGTCATGAGCAGTTCTTC,CASGSGRGHEQFF
TRBJ1-3,-,-,TRBV6-5,TGTGCCACAGGGTTAGGAAACACCATATATTTT,CATGLGNTIYF
TRBJ2-5,-,TRBD2,TRBV2,TGTGCCAGCAGTGTCCTAGCGGGGGGCAGTCGGGGAGAGACCCAGTACTTC,CASSVLAGGSRGETQYF
TRBJ1-4,-,TRBD1,TRBV28,TGTGCCAGCAGTCCTGGGGACAGTCCGTTTCGCGAAAAACTGTTTTTT,CASSPGDSPFREKLFF
TRBJ2-7,many,-,TRBV7-2,TGTGCCAGCAGCTTACAGGGCCGGTCGTACGAGCAGTACTTC,CASSLQGRSYEQYF
TRBJ2-1,-,TRBD2,TRBV6-5,TGTGCCAGCAGTTATAGCGGGATTGTAGGAGAGCAGTTCTTC,CASSYSGIVGEQFF
TRBJ1-2,few,-,TRBV7-9,TGTGCCAGCAGCCAATCGACAGCGTACTATGGCTACACCTTC,CASSQSTAYYGYTF
TRBJ2-2,-,TRBD2,TRBV7-2,TGTGCCAGCAGCATTAGCGGGGGGGCCTCCGGGGAGCTGTTTTTT,CASSISGGASGELFF
TRBJ1-1,-,TRBD1,TRBV5-1,TGCGCCAGCACAGATCCTCAGGGGGCAAGCACTGAAGCTTTCTTT,CASTDPQGASTEAFF
TRBJ2-7,-,-,TRBV6-1,TGTGCCAGCAGTGAGACTATAACCTACGAGCAGTACTTC,CASSETITYEQYF
TRBJ1-1,-,-,TRBV6-2/TRBV6-3,TGTGCCAGCAGTTTTCACAGGGCCACTGAAGCTTTCTTT,CASSFHRATEAFF
TRBJ2-1,-,TRBD2,TRBV7-9,TGTGCCAGCAGCTTAGGCGCGGGGGGGCCCAATGAGCAGTTCTTC,CASSLGAGGPNEQFF
TRBJ1-1,-,TRBD1,TRBV5-1,TGCGCCAGCAGCTTGCGTTCCGGGACAGAGAACACTGAAGCTTTCTTT,CASSLRSGTENTEAFF
TRBJ2-7,large,-,TRBV28,TGTGCCAGCAGTTTGGGCAGGTTCTACGAGCAGTACTTC,CASSLGRFYEQYF
TRBJ2-1,-,TRBD1,TRBV7-3,TGTGCCAGCAGCTCCCGCACAGGGGGCGGCTACAATGAGCAGTTCTTC,CASSSRTGGGYNEQFF
TRBJ1-5,-,TRBD1,TRBV6-2/TRBV6-3,TGTGCCAGCAGTTCCCAGGGGGCGGTGGGGCAGCCCCAGCATTTT,CASSSQGAVGQPQHF
TRBJ2-1,few,-,TRBV19,TGTGCCAGTAGTATGACCGCGGGGGCGGGGAATGAGCAGTTCTTC,CASSMTAGAGNEQFF
TRBJ1-1,-,-,TRBV11-2,TGTGCCAGCAGCTTAGACGAGCTCACTGAAGCTTTCTTT,CASSLDELTEAFF
TRBJ1-2,-,-,TRBV20-1,TGCAGTGCTCTACGATTGGATGGCTACACCTTC,CSALRLDGYTF
TRBJ2-5,-,TRBD2,TRBV5-1,TGCGCCAGCAGCCCAGGGACTAGTAGCGGTGTAGAGACCCAGTACTTC,CASSPGTSSGVETQYF
TRBJ2-7,few,-,TRBV28,TGTGCCAGCAGCCTAAGCAACCCCCGGTTAGAGCAGTACTTC,CASSLSNPRLEQYF
TRBJ2-1,-,-,TRBV19,TGTGCCAGCTCTCGTGGGGCAGACTACAATGAGCAGTTCTTC,CASSRGADYNEQFF
TRBJ2-7,-,-,TRBV25-1,TGTGCCAGCAGTCCCCACAGCTACGAGCAGTACTTC,CASSPHSYEQYF
TRBJ1-1,-,TRBD1,TRBV9,TGTGCCAGCAGCGTAGCGGCAGGGGGCTTGTTGGACACTGAAGCTTTCTTT,CASSVAAGGLLDTEAFF
TRBJ2-3,-,TRBD2,TRBV18,TGTGCCAGCTTGTCGACTAGCGGGAGCGTTTTTTACACAGATACGCAGTATTTT,CASLSTSGSVFYTDTQYF
TRBJ2-3,-,-,TRBV24-1,TGTGCCACCAGTGATCCCAGGACGGGGTCAGATACGCAGTATTTT,CATSDPRTGSDTQYF
TRBJ1-2,few,TRBD1,TRBV7-8,TGTGCCAGCAGCTTAAGTTGGGGACAGACTAACTATGGCTACACCTTC,CASSLSWGQTNYGYTF
TRBJ2-5,few,-,TRBV7-2,TGTGCCAGCAGCTTAAGTTGGCCAGAGACCCAGTACTTC,CASSLSWPETQYF
TRBJ2-1,-,-,TRBV2,TGTGCCAGCAGTGAATTCATCTCGGGTGAGCAGTTCTTC,CASSEFISGEQFF
TRBJ1-6,few,-,TRBV27,TGTGCCAGCAGTTCGGTTTCCTCACCCCTCCACTTT,CASSSVSSPLHF
TRBJ2-7,-,-,TRBV28,TGTGCCAGCAGTTCCCCCCTCGGGAACTACGAGCAGTACTTC,CASSSPLGNYEQYF
TRBJ2-2,-,-,TRBV11-3,TGTGCCAGCAGCTTCGTGGGACAAACCACCGGGGAGCTGTTTTTT,CASSFVGQTTGELFF
TRBJ2-5,-,-,TRBV11-3,TGTGCCAGCAGCTTCCAGGGCCGGGAGACCCAGTACTTC,CASSFQGRETQYF
TRBJ2-1,once,TRBD2,TRBV6-1,TGTGCCAGCAGTGGTTCGGGGGGTCAATCCTACAATGAGCAGTTCTTC,CASSGSGGQSYNEQFF
TRBJ1-1,-,TRBD1,TRBV11-2,TGTGCCAGCAGCTTATTGGGGGACAGGGGCCCTTTCTTT,CASSLLGDRGPFF
TRBJ2-5,once,-,TRBV10-1,TGCGCCACCACCCGCCGAGGGTGGGAGACCCAGTACTTC,CATTRRGWETQYF
TRBJ1-2,-,TRBD1,TRBV6-1,TGTGCCAGCAGTGAAGGTCAGGGGGCAGGCTATGGCTACACCTTC,CASSEGQGAGYGYTF